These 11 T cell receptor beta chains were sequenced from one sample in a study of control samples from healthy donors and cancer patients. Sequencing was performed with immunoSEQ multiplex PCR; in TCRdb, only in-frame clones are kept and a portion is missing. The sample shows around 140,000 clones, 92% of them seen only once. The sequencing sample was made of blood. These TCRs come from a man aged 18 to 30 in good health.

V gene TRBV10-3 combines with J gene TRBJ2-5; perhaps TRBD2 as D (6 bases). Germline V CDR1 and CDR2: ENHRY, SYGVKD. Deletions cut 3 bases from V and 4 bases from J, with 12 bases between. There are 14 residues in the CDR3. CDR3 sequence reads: CAISDGTSIETQYF. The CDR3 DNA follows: TGTGCCATCAGTGACGGGACTTCTATAGAGACCCAGTACTTC.

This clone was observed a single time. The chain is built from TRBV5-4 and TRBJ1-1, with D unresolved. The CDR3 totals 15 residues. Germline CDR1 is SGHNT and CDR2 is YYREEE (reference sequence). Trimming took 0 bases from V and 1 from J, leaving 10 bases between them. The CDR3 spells CASSLDPPRNTEAFF. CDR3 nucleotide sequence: TGTGCCAGCAGCTTGGACCCTCCTCGGAACACTGAAGCTTTCTTT.

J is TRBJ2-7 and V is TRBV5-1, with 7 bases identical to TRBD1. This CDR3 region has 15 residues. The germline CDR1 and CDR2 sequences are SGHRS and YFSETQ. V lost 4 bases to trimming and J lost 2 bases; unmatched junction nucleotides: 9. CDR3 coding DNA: TGCGCCAGCAGCGGAAGAGAGGGGGCGGCCTACGAGCAGTACTTC. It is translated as CASSGREGAAYEQYF.

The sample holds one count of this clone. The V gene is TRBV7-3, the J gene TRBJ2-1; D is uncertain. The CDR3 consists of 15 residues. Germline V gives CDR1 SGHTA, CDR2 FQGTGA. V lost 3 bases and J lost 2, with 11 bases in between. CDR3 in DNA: TGTGCCAGCAGCTTGTTTGGTGGCGCCTACAATGAGCAGTTCTTC. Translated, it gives CASSLFGGAYNEQFF. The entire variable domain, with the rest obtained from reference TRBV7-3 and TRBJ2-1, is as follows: GAGVSQTPSNKVTEKGKYVELRCDPISGHTALYWYRQSLGQGPEFLIYFQGTGAADDSGLPNDRFFAVRPEGSVSTLKIQRTERGDSAVYLCASSLFGGAYNEQFFGPGTRLTVL.

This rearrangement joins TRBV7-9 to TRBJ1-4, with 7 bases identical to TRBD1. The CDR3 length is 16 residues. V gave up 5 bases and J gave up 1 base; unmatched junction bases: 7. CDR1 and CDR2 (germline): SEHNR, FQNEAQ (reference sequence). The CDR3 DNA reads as TGTGCCAGCAGCATCAGGGGGGTCCGAACTAATGAAAAACTGTTTTTT. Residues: CASSIRGVRTNEKLFF.

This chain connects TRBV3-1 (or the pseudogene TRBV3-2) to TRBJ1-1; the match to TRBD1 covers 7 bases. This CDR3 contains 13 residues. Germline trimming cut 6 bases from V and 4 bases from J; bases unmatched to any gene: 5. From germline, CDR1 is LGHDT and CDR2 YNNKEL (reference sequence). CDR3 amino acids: CASRNSGGTEAFF. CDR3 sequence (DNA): TGTGCCAGCAGAAATTCAGGGGGCACTGAAGCTTTCTTT.

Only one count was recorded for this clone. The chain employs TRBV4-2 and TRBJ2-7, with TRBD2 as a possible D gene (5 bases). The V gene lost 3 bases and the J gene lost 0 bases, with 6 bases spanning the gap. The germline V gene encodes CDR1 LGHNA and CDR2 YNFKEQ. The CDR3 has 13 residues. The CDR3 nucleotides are TGTGCCAGCAGCCAGGCGGGCTCCTACGAGCAGTACTTC. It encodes CASSQAGSYEQYF.

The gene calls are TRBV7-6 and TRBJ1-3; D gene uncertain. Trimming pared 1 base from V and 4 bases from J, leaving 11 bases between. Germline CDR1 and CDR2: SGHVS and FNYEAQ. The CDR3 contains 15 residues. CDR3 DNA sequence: TGTGCCAGCAGCTTAGGCAGTTCGGGAGGAAACACCATATATTTT. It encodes CASSLGSSGGNTIYF.

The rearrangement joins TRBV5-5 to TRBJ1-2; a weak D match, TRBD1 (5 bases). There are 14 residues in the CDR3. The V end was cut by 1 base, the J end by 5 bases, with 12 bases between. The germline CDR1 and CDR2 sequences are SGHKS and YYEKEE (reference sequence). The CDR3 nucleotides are TGTGCCAGCAGCTTGTATGTCCAGGGTTATGGCTACACCTTC. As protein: CASSLYVQGYGYTF.

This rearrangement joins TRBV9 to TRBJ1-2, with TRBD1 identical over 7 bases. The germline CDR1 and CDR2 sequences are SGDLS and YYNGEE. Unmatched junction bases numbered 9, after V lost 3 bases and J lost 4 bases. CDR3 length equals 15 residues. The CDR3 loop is CASSAKGGQLYGYTF. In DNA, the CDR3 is TGTGCCAGCAGCGCCAAGGGGGGACAGCTCTATGGCTACACCTTC.

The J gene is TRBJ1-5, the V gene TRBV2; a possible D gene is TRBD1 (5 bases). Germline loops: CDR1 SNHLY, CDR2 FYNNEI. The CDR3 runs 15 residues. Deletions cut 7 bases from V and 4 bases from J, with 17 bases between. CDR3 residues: CASNGMRGANQPQHF. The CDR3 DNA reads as TGTGCCAGCAACGGCATGAGGGGCGCTAATCAGCCCCAGCATTTT.